This T cell receptor (beta chain) is drawn from a study of cytomegalovirus exposure and HLA in healthy donors. Study background: An early release of data contained approximately 80 million unique TCRs, which came from HLA-typed donors. Study-wide findings and caveats: Analysis was carried out at a later point, and it linked a missense DCLRE1C variant to TCR beta V- and J-gene trimming. Overall, approximately 150 TCR beta chains were annotated as cytomegalovirus-associated. The presence/absence work took it that sequencing depth was about the same across donors.

PCR used 60 Vbeta primers and 13 Jbeta primers. Measured with immunoSEQ multiplex PCR; TCRdb has only the in-frame clones, and not every one. Altogether 150,000 to 200,000 clones are present, 70% to 90% being singletons, with the ten largest covering 2.5%. The V gene's germline CDR1 is SGHRS and CDR2 YFSETQ. Trimming shortened V by 6 bases and J by 1 base, and 11 bases separated the two germline ends. This CDR3 region has 15 residues. A word on this clone: No antigen is known for it.

The V call is TRBV5-1, the J call TRBJ2-6; tentatively, D is TRBD1 (6 bases). This TCR was sampled from a man aged 25 to 40 in good health and CMV-seropositive. Sequencing input: PBMCs. The CDR3 protein is CASTAGASGANVLTF. In nucleotides, the CDR3 is TGCGCCAGCACGGCAGGGGCGTCTGGGGCCAACGTCCTGACTTTC.